This T cell receptor beta chain is drawn from a study of blood T cell repertoires in COVID-19. In the study overall: Whether acute or convalescent, the COVID-19 samples came from the United States, Italy and Spain. From T cells, B-cell-depleted T cells, or PBMCs came the material, which was cDNA or gDNA.

Authors' methods: Counts of nucleated cells, estimated from reference gene primer amplification, were obtained. Profiled with immunoSEQ multiplex PCR; TCRdb holds only in-frame clones, not every one. V, J and clone size are those of that table, while D and trimming were read from the DNA. The sample shows about 210,000 clones, 86% of them seen only once. Those who participated ranged in age from about 18 to 89 years and resided in 20 to 30 US areas. The V gene end was trimmed by 6 bases and the J gene end by 2 bases; junction bases not matched to a gene: 9. Germline V gene lookup returns CDR1 SNHLY and CDR2 FYNNEI. The CDR3 extends over 15 amino acids.

This chain uses TRBV2 with TRBJ1-2; 7 nucleotides line up with TRBD1. This TCR was sampled from a woman in her thirties or forties in a cohort exposed to, infected with or recovered from COVID-19 (not recorded which). What was sequenced was PBMCs or T cells enriched from blood (not recorded which). Written as DNA, the CDR3 is TGTGCCAGCAGCCAATTCGGACAGGAGAACTATGGCTACACCTTC. It codes for CASSQFGQENYGYTF. Using reference TRBV2 and TRBJ1-2 for the parts outside the CDR3, the full variable domain is EPEVTQTPSHQVTQMGQEVILRCVPISNHLYFYWYRQILGQKVEFLVSFYNNEISEKSEIFDDQFSVERPDGSNFTLKIRSTKLEDSAMYFCASSQFGQENYGYTFGSGTRLTVV.